This is a list of T cell receptor beta chains from one sample in a study of cytomegalovirus exposure and HLA in healthy donors. Here immunoSEQ multiplex PCR was the method, and the copy in TCRdb shows in-frame clones only, minus some. The data hold about 130,000 clones, with more than 65% observed a single time. The specimen sequenced was PBMCs. The receptors derive from a woman in her sixties in good health and CMV-seropositive. Each CDR3 is given with its conserved first and last residue. The order of the fields is D gene, J gene, V gene, clone size, CDR3 protein, CDR3 DNA. The D gene is left open where the match is weak. Size values are once, few and many counts, or a class for expanded clones, and some rows have none.

D: TRBD1
J: TRBJ2-1
V: TRBV11-3
size: .
CDR3: CASSSNTGGSYNEQFF
DNA: TGTGCCAGCAGCTCGAACACAGGGGGGTCCTACAATGAGCAGTTCTTC

D: TRBD1
J: TRBJ2-4
V: TRBV29-1
size: .
CDR3: CSVDRGNIQYF
DNA: TGCAGCGTAGACAGGGGGAACATTCAGTACTTC

D: .
J: TRBJ1-1
V: TRBV6-6
size: .
CDR3: CASRLTGRGTEAFF
DNA: TGTGCCAGCAGATTAACAGGAAGGGGGACTGAAGCTTTCTTT

D: TRBD2
J: TRBJ2-7
V: TRBV5-4
size: .
CDR3: CASSLAGTSNEQYF
DNA: TGTGCCAGCAGCTTGGCTGGGACTAGCAACGAGCAGTACTTC

D: .
J: TRBJ1-1
V: TRBV9
size: .
CDR3: CASTGGGSNTEAFF
DNA: TGTGCCAGCACCGGGGGGGGCTCGAACACTGAAGCTTTCTTT

D: TRBD1
J: TRBJ1-1
V: TRBV5-1
size: .
CDR3: CASSQSGQGEGRAFF
DNA: TGCGCCAGCAGCCAGTCGGGACAGGGGGAAGGGAGAGCTTTCTTT

D: .
J: TRBJ1-4
V: TRBV7-6
size: .
CDR3: CASSKDWSNEKLFF
DNA: TGTGCCAGCAGTAAGGACTGGAGCAATGAAAAACTGTTTTTT

D: TRBD1
J: TRBJ1-1
V: TRBV5-6
size: few
CDR3: CASSLQGARTEAFF
DNA: TGTGCCAGCAGCTTACAGGGGGCGCGCACTGAAGCTTTCTTT

D: .
J: TRBJ1-6
V: TRBV9
size: .
CDR3: CASSADRNRPPLHF
DNA: TGTGCCAGCAGCGCCGACAGGAATCGGCCACCCCTCCACTTT

D: TRBD2
J: TRBJ2-2
V: TRBV25-1
size: few
CDR3: CASSERGRGGPNTGELFF
DNA: TGTGCCAGCAGTGAACGGGGGCGGGGGGGCCCAAACACCGGGGAGCTGTTTTTT

D: TRBD1
J: TRBJ1-2
V: TRBV29-1
size: .
CDR3: CSVPGQGSYGYTF
DNA: TGCAGCGTCCCGGGACAGGGGAGCTATGGCTACACCTTC

D: .
J: TRBJ1-2
V: TRBV29-1
size: medium-sized
CDR3: CSVPGTPGKNGYTF
DNA: TGCAGCGTTCCCGGGACTCCTGGGAAGAATGGCTACACCTTC

D: .
J: TRBJ2-5
V: TRBV5-1
size: .
CDR3: CASSLRGKKTQYF
DNA: TGCGCCAGCAGCCTACGGGGAAAAAAGACCCAGTACTTC

D: .
J: TRBJ1-3
V: TRBV9
size: .
CDR3: CASSLDRDSGNTIYF
DNA: TGTGCCAGCAGCCTCGACAGAGACTCTGGAAACACCATATATTTT

D: .
J: TRBJ2-2
V: TRBV7-9
size: .
CDR3: CASPAGATGELFF
DNA: TGTGCCAGCCCGGCAGGGGCCACCGGGGAGCTGTTTTTT

D: TRBD1
J: TRBJ1-2
V: TRBV5-1
size: .
CDR3: CASTDRPGGYTF
DNA: TGCGCCAGCACGGACAGGCCGGGTGGCTACACCTTC

D: .
J: TRBJ1-1
V: TRBV25-1
size: few
CDR3: CASSGTDSSYTEAFF
DNA: TGTGCCAGCAGTGGAACCGACAGCTCTTACACTGAAGCTTTCTTT

D: TRBD1
J: TRBJ2-1
V: TRBV6-1
size: .
CDR3: CASSSTLGQGRFF
DNA: TGTGCCAGCAGTAGTACCCTAGGACAGGGGAGGTTCTTC

D: .
J: TRBJ1-6
V: TRBV19
size: .
CDR3: CASSMMRGVGSPLHF
DNA: TGTGCCAGTAGTATGATGCGGGGGGTTGGTTCACCCCTCCACTTT

D: TRBD2
J: TRBJ2-1
V: TRBV4-1
size: few
CDR3: CASSQDSLAGNNEQFF
DNA: TGCGCCAGCAGCCAAGATTCGCTAGCGGGGAACAATGAGCAGTTCTTC

D: .
J: TRBJ1-3
V: TRBV10-1
size: .
CDR3: CASSRGTSGNTIYF
DNA: TGCGCCAGCAGTCGGGGGACCTCTGGAAACACCATATATTTT

D: TRBD1
J: TRBJ1-5
V: TRBV10-3
size: .
CDR3: CAISESTQGAVQPQHF
DNA: TGTGCCATCAGTGAGTCGACACAGGGGGCAGTTCAGCCCCAGCATTTT